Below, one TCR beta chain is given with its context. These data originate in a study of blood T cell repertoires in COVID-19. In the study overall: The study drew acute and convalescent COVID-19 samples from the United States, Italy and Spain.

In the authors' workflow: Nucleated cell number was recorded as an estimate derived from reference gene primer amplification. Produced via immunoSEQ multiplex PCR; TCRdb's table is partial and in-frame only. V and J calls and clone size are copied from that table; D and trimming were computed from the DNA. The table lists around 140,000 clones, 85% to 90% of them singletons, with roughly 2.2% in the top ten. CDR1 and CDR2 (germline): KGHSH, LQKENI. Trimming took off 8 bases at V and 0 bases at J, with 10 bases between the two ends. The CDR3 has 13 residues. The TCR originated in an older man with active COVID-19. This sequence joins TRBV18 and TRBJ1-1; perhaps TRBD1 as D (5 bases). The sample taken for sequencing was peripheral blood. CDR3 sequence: CASLTGVNTEAFF. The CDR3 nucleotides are TGTGCCAGCCTAACGGGGGTGAACACTGAAGCTTTCTTT. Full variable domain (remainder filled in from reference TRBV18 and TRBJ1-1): NAGVMQNPRHLVRRRGQEARLRCSPMKGHSHVYWYRQLPEEGLKFMVYLQKENIIDESGMPKERFSAEFPKEGPSILRIQQVVRGDSAAYFCASLTGVNTEAFFGQGTRLTVV.